The 24 T cell receptor beta chains given below trace back to one sample, sequenced in a study of identical twins. TCRdb re-called the 5' RACE reads with MiXCR, one entry per CDR3 protein. The data contain more than 350,000 distinct CDR3 sequences, approximately 8.8% of them singletons. The sequencing input was naive T cells sorted from blood. The source is a woman between 50 and 59 years old in good health.

The rearrangement links TRBV27 to TRBJ2-7, with D unclear. The CDR3 totals 13 residues. With 3 bases removed from V and 4 bases from J, the gap between germline ends came to 10 bases. The germline V gene has CDR1 MNHEY and CDR2 SMNVEV (reference sequence). CDR3 sequence: CASSLKAYYEQYV. In nucleotides, the CDR3 is TGTGCCAGCAGTTTGAAAGCGTATTACGAGCAGTACGTC.

CDR3 sequence reads: CSTFLAVQETQYF. CDR3 DNA: TGCAGTACTTTTTTGGCGGTACAAGAGACCCAGTACTTC. V gene TRBV20-1 combines with J gene TRBJ2-5; D is undetermined. The CDR3 extends over 13 amino acids. V was clipped by 8 bases and J by 2 bases, with 15 bases between them. Per germline, CDR1 DFQATT and CDR2 SNEGSKA (reference sequence).

This clonotype showed up many times. The V gene is TRBV12-3 or TRBV12-4, the J gene TRBJ2-1; D is undetermined. The V end was cut by 7 bases, the J end by 2 bases, with 18 bases between. This CDR3 region has 16 residues. In DNA, the CDR3 is TGTGCCAGCATCGAGTTTGGTGTCCTCCCCTACAATGAGCAGTTCTTC. Its translation: CASIEFGVLPYNEQFF.

V and J are TRBV11-2 and TRBJ2-2; 9 bases are a match to TRBD2. V was clipped by 1 base and J by 3 bases; unmatched bases: 9. The germline gives CDR1 SGHAT, CDR2 FQNNGV. The CDR3 is made up of 18 amino acids. The CDR3 DNA sequence: TGTGCCAGCAGCTTAGGCTCGCGGGAGGGCCGGGACACCGGGGAGCTGTTTTTT. It codes for CASSLGSREGRDTGELFF.

This clonotype was counted between two and nine times. V is TRBV29-1 and J is TRBJ1-2; unclear D gene. Germline V gives CDR1 SQVTM, CDR2 ANQGSEA. This CDR3 is built from 12 residues. V lost 3 bases to trimming and J lost 5 bases, with 10 bases between them. CDR3 loop: CSVDSGIYGYTF. The CDR3 nucleotides are TGCAGCGTTGACTCTGGGATATATGGCTACACCTTC.

This clonotype was observed at least ten times. The V gene is TRBV10-3, the J gene TRBJ1-5; no clear D. Trimming removed 2 bases from V and 7 bases from J, with 6 bases in between. In germline, CDR1 is ENHRY, CDR2 SYGVKD. This CDR3 contains 12 residues. CDR3 sequence (DNA): TGTGCCATCAGTGAGGGATTGCAGCCCCAGCATTTT. This sequence encodes CAISEGLQPQHF.

The chain links TRBV5-1 to TRBJ2-2; D uncertain. Trimming removed 4 bases from V and 2 bases from J, with 12 bases in between. This CDR3 has 15 residues. Germline V gives CDR1 SGHRS, CDR2 YFSETQ. The chain's CDR3 is CASSSRVTNTGELFF. For the CDR3, the DNA is TGCGCCAGCAGCAGCCGGGTTACCAACACCGGGGAGCTGTTTTTT.

The V gene is TRBV5-1, the J gene TRBJ1-1; TRBD1 agrees at 7 bases. The junction had 5 bases not matched to a gene; V was cut back by 3 bases and J by 0 bases. CDR1 and CDR2 (germline): SGHRS, YFSETQ. The CDR3 runs to 15 residues. In DNA, the CDR3 is TGCGCCAGCAGCTCCAAGGGGGCCTTGAACACTGAAGCTTTCTTT. Its translation: CASSSKGALNTEAFF.

This clonotype came up a few times. The chain is built from TRBV7-8 and TRBJ2-5; D may be TRBD1 (5 bases). CDR1 and CDR2 (germline): SGHVS, FQNEAQ. Deletions cut 2 bases from V and 3 bases from J, with 10 bases between. The CDR3 loop spans 14 amino acids. The CDR3 DNA is TGTGCCAGCAGCTTAACCAGGGTTGAAGAGACCCAGTACTTC. Protein product: CASSLTRVEETQYF. Filled out from reference TRBV7-8 and TRBJ2-5, the complete variable domain reads GAGVSQSPRYKVAKRGQDVALRCDPISGHVSLFWYQQALGQGPEFLTYFQNEAQLDKSGLPSDRFFAERPEGSVSTLKIQRTQQEDSAVYLCASSLTRVEETQYFGPGTRLLVL.

CDR3 nucleotides: TGCAGTGCTAGAGTTGGACAGGATAACCAGTACTTC. It encodes CSARVGQDNQYF. The J gene is TRBJ2-7, the V gene TRBV20-1; 7 nucleotides align to TRBD1. The CDR3 has 12 residues. V shed 1 base and J 10 bases; nucleotides not matched to a gene: 7. Per the germline V gene, CDR1 is DFQATT and CDR2 is SNEGSKA (reference sequence).

This clonotype was seen a few times. V gene TRBV18 combines with J gene TRBJ2-7; D uncertain. The CDR3 spans 14 residues. Germline V gene lookup returns CDR1 KGHSH and CDR2 LQKENI. Trimming stripped 0 bases from V and 3 bases from J, with 9 bases between. The CDR3 DNA reads as TGTGCCAGCTCACCACCGGCGGCCATCTACGAGCAGTACTTC. Its protein is CASSPPAAIYEQYF.

This clonotype appeared many times. The chain combines TRBV20-1 with TRBJ1-5; D ambiguous. Germline-derived CDR1 and CDR2 are DFQATT and SNEGSKA (reference sequence). Trimming pared 4 bases from V and 10 bases from J, leaving 11 bases between. The length of the CDR3 is 11 residues. This chain's CDR3 is CSAKDQGPQHF. CDR3 sequence (DNA): TGCAGTGCTAAGGATCAAGGACCCCAGCATTTT.

This clonotype was recorded at least ten times. The rearrangement links TRBV6-1 to TRBJ2-5; D tentatively fits TRBD1 or TRBD2 (6 bases each). The V end lost 6 bases, the J end lost 2 bases, and 13 bases lay between the germline ends. The CDR3 has 14 residues. The germline V gene encodes CDR1 MNHNS and CDR2 SASEGT. The CDR3 here is CASRNGGSQETQYF. The CDR3 coding sequence is TGTGCCAGCAGGAACGGGGGCTCTCAAGAGACCCAGTACTTC.

The sample holds a few counts of this clonotype. V gene TRBV5-6 combines with J gene TRBJ2-1; D may match TRBD1 or TRBD2 (5 bases each). The CDR3 consists of 16 residues. Germline values: CDR1 SGHDT, CDR2 YYEEEE. Trimming pared 4 bases from V and 5 bases from J, leaving 19 bases between. CDR3 sequence (DNA): TGTGCCAGCAGCCAACTTAGCGCCCGGGACGACAATGAGCAGTTCTTC. It translates to CASSQLSARDDNEQFF. The full variable domain, in which reference TRBV5-6 and TRBJ2-1 provide the parts outside the CDR3, is DAGVTQSPTHLIKTRGQQVTLRCSPKSGHDTVSWYQQALGQGPQFIFQYYEEEERQRGNFPDRFSGHQFPNYSSELNVNALLLGDSALYLCASSQLSARDDNEQFFGPGTRLTVL.

This clonotype was counted between two and nine times. The chain links TRBV12-3 or TRBV12-4 to TRBJ2-5; tentatively, D is TRBD1 (6 bases). The CDR3 spans 14 residues. V lost 5 bases, J lost 5 bases, and 15 bases lay in between. The CDR3 nucleotides read TGTGCCAGCAGTGGCGCCGGGGACAATGAGACCCAGTACTTC. Translating it yields CASSGAGDNETQYF.

This clonotype has ten or more counts. The genes are TRBV12-3 or TRBV12-4 and TRBJ1-1; D is ambiguous. This CDR3 is 12 amino acids long. V lost 6 bases and J lost 5, with 10 bases in between. The CDR3 reads CASRDGRTEAFF. DNA of the CDR3: TGTGCCAGCAGAGACGGACGAACTGAAGCTTTCTTT.

The J gene is TRBJ2-3, the V gene TRBV28; D is possibly TRBD1 (6 bases). V was cut by 5 bases and J by 2 bases, with 14 bases left in between. In germline, CDR1 is MDHEN, CDR2 SYDVKM. The CDR3 covers 15 residues. The DNA for the CDR3 is TGTGCCAGCAGTAAGGCCAGGGGTGCCACAGATACGCAGTATTTT. Translation gives CASSKARGATDTQYF.

This clonotype was found a few times. This chain connects TRBV6-2 or TRBV6-3 to TRBJ2-7; D gene ambiguous. This CDR3 contains 12 residues. The germline V gene has CDR1 MNHEY and CDR2 SVGEGT. V dropped 3 bases and J dropped 4 bases, with 7 bases sitting between them. The CDR3 loop reads CASSYMGYEQYV. In nucleotides, the CDR3 is TGTGCCAGCAGTTATATGGGTTACGAGCAGTACGTC.

In this sample, this clonotype turned up many times. The chain uses TRBV12-3 or TRBV12-4 and TRBJ2-1, with 8 bases aligning to TRBD2. V was pared by 1 base and J by 13 bases, with 15 bases of the junction left unmatched. The CDR3 runs to 16 residues. This chain's CDR3 is CASSLGTGLGVLVQFF. Written as DNA, the CDR3 is TGTGCCAGCAGTTTAGGCACGGGACTAGGTGTTTTGGTTCAGTTCTTC.

This clonotype occurred a few times. The chain uses TRBV6-6 and TRBJ1-5; unclear D gene. The germline V gene has CDR1 MNHNY and CDR2 SVGAGI (reference sequence). V was shortened by 0 bases and J by 0 bases, with 15 bases between the two germline ends. The CDR3 runs to 18 residues. This chain's CDR3 is CASSYSQTYDHSNQPQHF. The CDR3 DNA reads as TGTGCCAGCAGTTACTCACAGACCTACGATCATAGCAATCAGCCCCAGCATTTT.

The gene calls are TRBV9 and TRBJ2-5, with 7 bases identical to TRBD2. From germline, CDR1 is SGDLS and CDR2 YYNGEE. The CDR3 loop spans 15 amino acids. The V and J ends lost 4 bases and 3 bases, in that order; junction bases with no gene match: 9. This CDR3 reads CASSSRDYQEETQYF. In DNA, the CDR3 is TGTGCCAGCAGCTCTAGGGACTACCAGGAAGAGACCCAGTACTTC.

This clonotype has a handful of counts. The chain recombines TRBV12-3 or TRBV12-4 with TRBJ2-1; unclear D gene. The CDR3 runs to 12 residues. V lost 9 bases to trimming and J lost 7 bases, with 13 bases between them. For the CDR3, the DNA is TGTGCCAGTGGGAATTCCGTGAATGAGCAGTTCTTC. Encoded protein: CASGNSVNEQFF.

This clonotype has ten or more counts. The V gene is TRBV4-1, the J gene TRBJ2-3; D remains unclear. Trimming stripped 3 bases from V and 6 bases from J, with 10 bases between. Germline CDR1 and CDR2: MGHRA and YSYEKL. The CDR3 is made up of 13 amino acids. CDR3 residues: CASSQTRSDTQYF. CDR3 sequence (DNA): TGCGCCAGCAGCCAGACCCGGAGTGATACGCAGTATTTT.

This clonotype occurred a few times. V is TRBV7-2 and J is TRBJ2-5; D call uncertain. V was trimmed by 5 bases and J by 1 base, leaving 20 bases between them. The CDR3 covers 17 residues. From germline, CDR1 is SGHTA and CDR2 FQGNSA. CDR3 DNA: TGTGCCAGCAGCCCCCAGGCTCTGCAAGGGTCCCAAGAGACCCAGTACTTC. Translation: CASSPQALQGSQETQYF.